This T cell receptor beta chain was sequenced during a study of blood T cell repertoires in COVID-19. Study as a whole: Nucleic acid was either cDNA or gDNA, and it came from T cells, B-cell-depleted T cells, or PBMCs.

The table came from immunoSEQ multiplex PCR; TCRdb's copy has only in-frame clones and leaves some out. The table shows about 180,000 clones, with roughly 77% occurring only once. The V gene lost 3 bases and the J gene lost 0 bases, with 9 bases spanning the gap. Per germline, CDR1 LNHDA and CDR2 SQIVND (reference sequence). This CDR3 is 14 amino acids long. The sequence came from a woman over 75 with COVID-19, enrolled during active disease. The sequencing input was peripheral blood. V usage is TRBV19 and J usage is TRBJ2-7; perhaps TRBD1 as D (5 bases). Here the CDR3 DNA reads TGTGCCAGTAGTATGTGGCAGGGCTCCTACGAGCAGTACTTC. Translation: CASSMWQGSYEQYF.